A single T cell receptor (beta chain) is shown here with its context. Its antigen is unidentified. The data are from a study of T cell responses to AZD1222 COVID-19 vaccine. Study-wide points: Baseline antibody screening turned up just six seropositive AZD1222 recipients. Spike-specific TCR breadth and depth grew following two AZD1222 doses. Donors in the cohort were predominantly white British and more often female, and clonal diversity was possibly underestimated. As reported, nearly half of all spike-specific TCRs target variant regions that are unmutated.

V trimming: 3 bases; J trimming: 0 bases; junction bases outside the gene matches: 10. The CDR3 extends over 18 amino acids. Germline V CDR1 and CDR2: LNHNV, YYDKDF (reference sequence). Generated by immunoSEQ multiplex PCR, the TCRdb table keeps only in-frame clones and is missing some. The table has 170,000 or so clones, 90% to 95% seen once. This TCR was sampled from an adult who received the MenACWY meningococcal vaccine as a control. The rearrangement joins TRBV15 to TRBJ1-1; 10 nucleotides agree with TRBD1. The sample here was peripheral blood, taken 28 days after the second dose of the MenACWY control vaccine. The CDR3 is CATSSNFGTGVMNTEAFF. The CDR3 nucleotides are TGTGCCACCAGCAGCAACTTTGGGACAGGGGTTATGAACACTGAAGCTTTCTTT.